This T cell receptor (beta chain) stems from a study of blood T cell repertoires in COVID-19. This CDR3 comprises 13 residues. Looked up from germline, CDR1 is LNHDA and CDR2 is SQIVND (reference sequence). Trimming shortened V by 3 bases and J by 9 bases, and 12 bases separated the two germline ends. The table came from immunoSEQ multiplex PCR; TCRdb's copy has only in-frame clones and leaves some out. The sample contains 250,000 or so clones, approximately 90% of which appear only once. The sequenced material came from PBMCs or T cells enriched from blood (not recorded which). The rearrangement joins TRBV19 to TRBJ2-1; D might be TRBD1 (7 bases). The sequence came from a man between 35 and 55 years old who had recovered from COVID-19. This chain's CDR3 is CASSMTQGGEQFF. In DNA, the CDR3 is TGTGCCAGTAGTATGACCCAGGGGGGTGAGCAGTTCTTC.